The next 20 T cell receptor beta chains were all read from a single sample in a study of blood T cells in healthy people across ages. Primed by a sample-barcoded 5' primer and a J-beta primer mix, a second PCR proceeded for about 7 to 12 cycles. MiXCR, run by TCRdb on the 5' RACE reads, gives a single entry per CDR3 protein. In the table there are around 800,000 distinct CDR3 sequences, roughly 60% of which are singletons. Sequenced: blood. The origin of the receptors is a man under 40 in good health.

The V call is TRBV5-1, the J call TRBJ2-5; the D gene could be TRBD1 or TRBD2 (5 bases each). The germline V and J ends were trimmed by 3 bases and 4 bases, with 16 bases remaining between them. CDR1 and CDR2 from the germline V gene are SGHRS and YFSETQ. The CDR3 has 15 amino acids. Here the CDR3 DNA reads TGCGCCAGCAGCTCCGGTGGGGGTTTTGGAGAGACCCAGTACTTC. This translates into CASSSGGGFGETQYF.

The CDR3 spells CASSDGGIDTQYF. The CDR3 DNA reads TGTGCCAGCAGTGACGGTGGGATAGATACGCAGTATTTT. The rearrangement links TRBV2 to TRBJ2-3; D gene unclear. Between the trimmed V and J ends, which lost 3 bases and 5 bases, there was a span of 9 bases. Germline V gene lookup returns CDR1 SNHLY and CDR2 FYNNEI. The CDR3 has 13 residues.

The chain's CDR3 is CASSPVRLDGDTGELFF. As DNA, the CDR3 is TGTGCCAGCAGCCCAGTGCGACTAGATGGGGACACCGGGGAGCTGTTTTTT. The V and J genes are TRBV4-2 and TRBJ2-2; the D gene is possibly TRBD2 (6 bases). This CDR3 spans 17 amino acids. Germline V lookup: CDR1 LGHNA, CDR2 YNFKEQ. Between the trimmed V and J ends, which lost 4 bases and 3 bases, there was a span of 18 bases.

V usage is TRBV20-1 and J usage is TRBJ1-1; 7 bases are a match to TRBD1. CDR1 is DFQATT, CDR2 SNEGSKA, per germline (reference sequence). The CDR3 runs 13 residues. Trimming at V came to 2 bases and at J to 7 bases, leaving 7 bases not matched to a gene. CDR3 nucleotides: TGCAGTGCTAGATCGACAGGGTTGGGTGAAGCTTTCTTT. Amino acid sequence: CSARSTGLGEAFF.

The chain joins TRBV20-1 to TRBJ1-6; unclear D gene. The germline CDR1 and CDR2 sequences are DFQATT and SNEGSKA (reference sequence). Deletions cut 0 bases from V and 0 bases from J, with 12 bases between. The CDR3 covers 17 residues. The CDR3 region is CSARDEQTSSYNSPLHF. The CDR3 DNA sequence: TGCAGTGCTAGAGATGAACAGACTAGCTCCTATAATTCACCCCTCCACTTT.

V gene TRBV7-2 combines with J gene TRBJ2-1; 7 bases match TRBD1. Germline CDR1 and CDR2: SGHTA and FQGNSA. The CDR3 runs to 16 residues. V shed 3 bases, J shed 6 bases, and the junction held 11 bases outside the gene matches. CDR3 protein: CASSFEGGAFSNEQFF. CDR3 nucleotides: TGTGCCAGCAGCTTTGAAGGGGGCGCGTTCTCCAATGAGCAGTTCTTC.

The chain has TRBV4-2 and TRBJ2-5; 12 bases match TRBD2. V shed 0 bases, J shed 5 bases, and the junction held 4 bases outside the gene matches. The CDR3 has 16 residues. Germline-derived CDR1 and CDR2 are LGHNA and YNFKEQ. CDR3 sequence reads: CASSQDSSGGAETQYF. For the CDR3, the DNA is TGTGCCAGCAGCCAAGACTCTAGCGGGGGGGCTGAGACCCAGTACTTC.

The gene calls are TRBV10-3 and TRBJ2-5; D not resolved. Germline loops: CDR1 ENHRY, CDR2 SYGVKD. Trimming took off 0 bases at V and 11 bases at J, with 13 bases between the two ends. The CDR3 is 13 residues long. The CDR3 region is CAISESNDNEQYF. As DNA, the CDR3 is TGTGCCATCAGTGAGTCGAACGACAATGAGCAGTACTTC.

The chain uses TRBV6-2 or TRBV6-3 and TRBJ2-3, with a tentative D call TRBD1 (6 bases). There are 15 residues in the CDR3. Trimming shortened V by 5 bases and J by 4 bases, and 16 bases separated the two germline ends. Germline V gene lookup returns CDR1 MNHEY and CDR2 SVGEGT. Here the CDR3 DNA reads TGTGCCAGCAGTCAACGGACCAGGGGTCCAGATACGCAGTATTTT. It yields the protein CASSQRTRGPDTQYF.

This chain joins TRBV12-3 or TRBV12-4 and TRBJ1-5; D call uncertain. This CDR3 is 14 amino acids long. Trimming left V 6 bases short and J 0 bases short, with 9 bases between. In nucleotides, the CDR3 is TGTGCCAGCAGAGAGCAGGCTAGCAATCAGCCCCAGCATTTT. Translation: CASREQASNQPQHF.

J is TRBJ2-6 and V is TRBV7-6, with a tentative D call TRBD2 (5 bases). Germline lookup yields CDR1 SGHVS and CDR2 FNYEAQ. The CDR3 runs to 14 residues. V was pared by 8 bases and J by 1 base, with 9 bases between. This chain's CDR3 is CASGRVSGANVLTF. The CDR3 DNA sequence: TGTGCCAGCGGGAGAGTTTCTGGGGCCAACGTCCTGACTTTC.

This clonotype was seen ten or more times. The V and J genes are TRBV14 and TRBJ2-1, with D maybe TRBD2 (5 bases). V lost 0 bases to trimming and J lost 2 bases, with 14 bases between them. Germline V gene data show CDR1 as SGHDN and CDR2 as FVKESK. This CDR3 spans 17 amino acids. The CDR3 DNA follows: TGTGCCAGCAGCCAAGATGTGGGCCGGGGAGCCTACAATGAGCAGTTCTTC. This gives the protein CASSQDVGRGAYNEQFF.

V and J are TRBV6-2 or TRBV6-3 and TRBJ2-1, with no clear D. Germline assignment: CDR1 MNHEY and CDR2 SVGEGT. With 1 base removed from V and 4 bases from J, the gap between germline ends came to 5 bases. This CDR3 contains 13 residues. This CDR3 reads CASSYYNYNEQFF. Here the CDR3 DNA reads TGTGCCAGCAGTTACTACAATTACAATGAGCAGTTCTTC.

A single count supports this clonotype. The junction departs from germline at one end; a sequencing error may be responsible. V usage is TRBV5-1 and J usage is TRBJ2-3; D is unclear. From germline, CDR1 is SGHRS and CDR2 YFSETQ. The CDR3 loop spans 15 amino acids. The CDR3 DNA is TGCGCCAGCAACTTGACCGGGCTAGTCACAGATACGCAGTATTTT. This sequence encodes CASNLTGLVTDTQYF.

The genes are TRBV7-8 and TRBJ2-3, with 7 bases identical to TRBD2. CDR3 length: 15 amino acids. Trimming removed 5 bases from V and 4 bases from J; junction bases left unmatched: 9. Germline V CDR1 and CDR2: SGHVS, FQNEAQ. The CDR3 region has the DNA TGTGCCAGCAGCACCTGGGACCGGGGGGCAGATACGCAGTATTTT. Protein: CASSTWDRGADTQYF.

The chain couples TRBV4-2 to TRBJ1-5; tentatively, D is TRBD1 (5 bases). The V and J ends lost 0 bases and 6 bases respectively, with 12 bases between them. The CDR3 extends over 15 amino acids. The germline V gene encodes CDR1 LGHNA and CDR2 YNFKEQ. CDR3 sequence (DNA): TGTGCCAGCAGCCAAGATCCCTCGGGGGGTCAGCCCCAGCATTTT. Amino acid sequence: CASSQDPSGGQPQHF.

The chain combines TRBV7-8 with TRBJ1-5; D remains unclear. Trimming left V 1 base short and J 7 bases short, with 8 bases between. CDR1 and CDR2 from the germline V gene are SGHVS and FQNEAQ. This CDR3 contains 13 residues. CDR3 bases: TGTGCCAGCAGCTTAGTTATGGTCCAGCCCCAGCATTTT. Amino acid sequence: CASSLVMVQPQHF.

This clonotype was counted a single time. V is TRBV9 and J is TRBJ2-3; D gene uncertain. The CDR3 runs to 12 residues. With 3 bases removed from V and 6 bases from J, the gap between germline ends came to 8 bases. CDR1 is SGDLS, CDR2 YYNGEE, per germline. The CDR3 bases are TGTGCCAGCAGCGAGCTACGGGATACGCAGTATTTT. This codes for CASSELRDTQYF.

The V gene is TRBV7-2, the J gene TRBJ2-7; 8 bases are shared with TRBD2. Looked up from germline, CDR1 is SGHTA and CDR2 is FQGNSA. The CDR3 is 15 amino acids. V was clipped by 5 bases and J by 0 bases; unmatched bases: 6. CDR3 in amino acids: CASSPQRGRSYEQYF. CDR3 in DNA: TGTGCCAGCAGCCCTCAGCGGGGGCGCTCCTACGAGCAGTACTTC.

The CDR3 DNA is TGTGCCAGCAGCCCCACCCGGGATGGGGAGCAGTACTTC. This codes for CASSPTRDGEQYF. This chain joins TRBV7-2 and TRBJ2-5; TRBD2 is a possible D gene (5 bases). V was trimmed by 5 bases and J by 11 bases, leaving 18 bases between them. Germline loops: CDR1 SGHTA, CDR2 FQGNSA. The CDR3 loop spans 13 amino acids.